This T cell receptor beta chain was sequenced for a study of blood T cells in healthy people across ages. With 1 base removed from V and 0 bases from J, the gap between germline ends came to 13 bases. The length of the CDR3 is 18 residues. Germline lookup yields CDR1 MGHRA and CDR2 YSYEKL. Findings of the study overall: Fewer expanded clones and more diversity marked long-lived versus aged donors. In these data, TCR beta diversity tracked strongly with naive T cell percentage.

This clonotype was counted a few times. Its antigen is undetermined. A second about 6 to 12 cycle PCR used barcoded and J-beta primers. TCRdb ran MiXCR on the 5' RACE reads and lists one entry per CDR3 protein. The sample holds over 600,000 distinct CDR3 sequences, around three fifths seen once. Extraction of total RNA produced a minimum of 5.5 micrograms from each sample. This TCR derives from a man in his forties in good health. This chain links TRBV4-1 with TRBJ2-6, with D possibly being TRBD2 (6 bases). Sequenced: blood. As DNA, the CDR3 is TGCGCCAGCAGCCAAGCTGGGACTGCCCTCTCTGGGGCCAACGTCCTGACTTTC. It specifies CASSQAGTALSGANVLTF.